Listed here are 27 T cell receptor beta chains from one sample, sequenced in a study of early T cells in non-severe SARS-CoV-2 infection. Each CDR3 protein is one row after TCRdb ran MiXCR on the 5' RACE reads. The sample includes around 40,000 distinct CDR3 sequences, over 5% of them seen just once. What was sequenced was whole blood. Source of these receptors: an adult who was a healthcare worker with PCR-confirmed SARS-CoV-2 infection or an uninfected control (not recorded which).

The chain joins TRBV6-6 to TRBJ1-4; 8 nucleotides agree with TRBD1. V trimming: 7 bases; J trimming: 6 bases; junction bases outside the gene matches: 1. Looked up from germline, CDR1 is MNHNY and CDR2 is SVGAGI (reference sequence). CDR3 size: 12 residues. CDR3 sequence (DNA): TGTGCCAGCAAGACAGGGGATGAAAAACTGTTTTTT. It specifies CASKTGDEKLFF.

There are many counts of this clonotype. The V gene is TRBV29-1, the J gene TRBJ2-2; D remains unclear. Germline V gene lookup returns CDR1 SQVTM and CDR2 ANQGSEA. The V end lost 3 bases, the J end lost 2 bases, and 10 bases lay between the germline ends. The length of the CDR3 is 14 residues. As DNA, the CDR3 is TGCAGCGTTGACGGCGCGGATAACACCGGGGAGCTGTTTTTT. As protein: CSVDGADNTGELFF.

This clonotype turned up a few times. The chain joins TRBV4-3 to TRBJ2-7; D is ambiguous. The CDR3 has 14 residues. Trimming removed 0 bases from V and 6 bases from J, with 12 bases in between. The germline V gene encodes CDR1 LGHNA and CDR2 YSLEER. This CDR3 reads CASSQELHTGEQYF. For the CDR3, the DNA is TGCGCCAGCAGCCAAGAGCTCCATACGGGCGAGCAGTACTTC.

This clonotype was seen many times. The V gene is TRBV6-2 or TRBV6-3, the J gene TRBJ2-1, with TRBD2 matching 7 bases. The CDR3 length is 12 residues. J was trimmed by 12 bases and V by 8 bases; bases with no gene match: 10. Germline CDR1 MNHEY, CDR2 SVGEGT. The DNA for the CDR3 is TGTGCCAGCGGGACTACCTTCCGTGGGCAGTTCTTC. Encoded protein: CASGTTFRGQFF.

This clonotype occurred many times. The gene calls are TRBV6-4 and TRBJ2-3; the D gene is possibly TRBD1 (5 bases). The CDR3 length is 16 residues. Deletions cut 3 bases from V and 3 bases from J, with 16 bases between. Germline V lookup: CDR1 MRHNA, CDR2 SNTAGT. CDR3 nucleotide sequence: TGTGCCAGCAGTGAGGCGGTTGGGGCGCCGACAGATACGCAGTATTTT. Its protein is CASSEAVGAPTDTQYF.

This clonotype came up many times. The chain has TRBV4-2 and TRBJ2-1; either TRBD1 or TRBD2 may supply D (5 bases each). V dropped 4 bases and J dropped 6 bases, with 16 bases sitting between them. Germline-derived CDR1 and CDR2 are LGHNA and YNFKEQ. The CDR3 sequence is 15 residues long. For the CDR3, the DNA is TGTGCCAGCAGCCGTCCGGGACCCGAGGTCAATGAGCAGTTCTTC. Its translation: CASSRPGPEVNEQFF.

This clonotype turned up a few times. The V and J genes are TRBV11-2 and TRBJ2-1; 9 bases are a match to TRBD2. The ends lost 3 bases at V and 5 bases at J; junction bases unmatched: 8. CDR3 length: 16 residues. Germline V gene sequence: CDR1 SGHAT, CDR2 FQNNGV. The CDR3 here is CASSFRRGGRDNEQFF. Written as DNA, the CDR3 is TGTGCCAGCAGCTTCCGTCGGGGCGGGAGGGACAATGAGCAGTTCTTC.

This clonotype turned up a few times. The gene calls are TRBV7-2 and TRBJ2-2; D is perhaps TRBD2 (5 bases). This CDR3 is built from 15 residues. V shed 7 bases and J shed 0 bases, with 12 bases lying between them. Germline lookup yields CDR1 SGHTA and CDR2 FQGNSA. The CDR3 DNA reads TGTGCCAGCAAAAGGGCTAGCACGAACACCGGGGAGCTGTTTTTT. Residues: CASKRASTNTGELFF.

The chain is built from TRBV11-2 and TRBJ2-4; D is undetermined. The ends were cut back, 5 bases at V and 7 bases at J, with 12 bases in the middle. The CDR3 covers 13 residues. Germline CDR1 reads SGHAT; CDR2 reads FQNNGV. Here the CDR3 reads CASSPGGVNIQYF. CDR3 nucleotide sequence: TGTGCCAGCAGCCCCGGCGGAGTGAACATTCAGTACTTC. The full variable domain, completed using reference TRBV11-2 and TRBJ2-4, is EAGVAQSPRYKIIEKRQSVAFWCNPISGHATLYWYQQILGQGPKLLIQFQNNGVVDDSQLPKDRFSAERLKGVDSTLKIQPAKLEDSAVYLCASSPGGVNIQYFGAGTRLSVL.

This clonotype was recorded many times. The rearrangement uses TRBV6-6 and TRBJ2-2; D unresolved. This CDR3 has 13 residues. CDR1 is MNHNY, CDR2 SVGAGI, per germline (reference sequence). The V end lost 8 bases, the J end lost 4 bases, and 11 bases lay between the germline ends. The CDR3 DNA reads TGTGCCAGCCTTGGCGTGGGCACCGGGGAGCTGTTTTTT. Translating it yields CASLGVGTGELFF.

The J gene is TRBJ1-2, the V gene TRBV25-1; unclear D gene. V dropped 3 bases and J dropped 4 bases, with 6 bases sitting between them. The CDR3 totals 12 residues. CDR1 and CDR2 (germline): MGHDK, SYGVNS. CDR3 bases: TGTGCCAGCAGTGACTCGAGCTATGGCTACACCTTC. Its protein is CASSDSSYGYTF.

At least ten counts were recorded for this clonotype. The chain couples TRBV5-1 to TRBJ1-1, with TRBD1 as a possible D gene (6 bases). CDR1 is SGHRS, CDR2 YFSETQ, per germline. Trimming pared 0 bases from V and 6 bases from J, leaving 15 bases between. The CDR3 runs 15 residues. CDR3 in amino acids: CASSLVHKGEAEAFF. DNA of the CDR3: TGCGCCAGCAGCTTGGTACATAAGGGGGAGGCTGAAGCTTTCTTT.

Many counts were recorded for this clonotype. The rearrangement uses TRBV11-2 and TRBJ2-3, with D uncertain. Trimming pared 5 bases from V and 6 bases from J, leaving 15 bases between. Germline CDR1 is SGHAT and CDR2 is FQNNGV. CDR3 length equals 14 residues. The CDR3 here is CASSLSRSGDTQYF. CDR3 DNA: TGTGCCAGCAGCCTATCCCGCTCCGGCGATACGCAGTATTTT. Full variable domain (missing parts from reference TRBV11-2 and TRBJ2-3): EAGVAQSPRYKIIEKRQSVAFWCNPISGHATLYWYQQILGQGPKLLIQFQNNGVVDDSQLPKDRFSAERLKGVDSTLKIQPAKLEDSAVYLCASSLSRSGDTQYFGPGTRLTVL.

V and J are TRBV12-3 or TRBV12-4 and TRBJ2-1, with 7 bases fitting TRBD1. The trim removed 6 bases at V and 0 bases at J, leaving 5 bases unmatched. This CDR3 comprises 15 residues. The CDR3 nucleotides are TGTGCCAGCAGCCCACAGGGGAGCTCCTACAATGAGCAGTTCTTC. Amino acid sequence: CASSPQGSSYNEQFF.

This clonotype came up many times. The CDR3 region is CASSPLETGSYGYTF. For the CDR3, the DNA is TGTGCCAGCTCACCACTGGAGACAGGGTCCTATGGCTACACCTTC. J is TRBJ1-2 and V is TRBV18; 7 bases match TRBD1. The CDR3 consists of 15 residues. With V trimmed by 1 base and J by 4 bases, 6 bases remained unmatched. Germline V gene data show CDR1 as KGHSH and CDR2 as LQKENI.

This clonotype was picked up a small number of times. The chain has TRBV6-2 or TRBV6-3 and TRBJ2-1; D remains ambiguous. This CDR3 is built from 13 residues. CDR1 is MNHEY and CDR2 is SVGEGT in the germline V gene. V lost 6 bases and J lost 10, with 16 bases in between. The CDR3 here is CASRGPEIGEQFF. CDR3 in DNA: TGTGCCAGCAGGGGTCCAGAGATTGGCGAGCAGTTCTTC.

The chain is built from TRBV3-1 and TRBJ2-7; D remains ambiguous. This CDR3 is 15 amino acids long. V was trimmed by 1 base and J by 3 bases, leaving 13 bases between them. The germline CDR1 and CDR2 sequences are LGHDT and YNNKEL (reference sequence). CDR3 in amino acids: CASSQATAKSYEQYF. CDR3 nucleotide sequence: TGTGCCAGCAGCCAAGCCACAGCGAAAAGCTACGAGCAGTACTTC.

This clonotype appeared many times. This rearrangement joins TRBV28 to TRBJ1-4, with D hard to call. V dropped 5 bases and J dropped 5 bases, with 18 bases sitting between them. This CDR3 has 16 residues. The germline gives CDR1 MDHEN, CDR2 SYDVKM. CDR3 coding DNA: TGTGCCAGCAGTCCGACCCCCGGGGTGGCGAATGAAAAACTGTTTTTT. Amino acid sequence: CASSPTPGVANEKLFF. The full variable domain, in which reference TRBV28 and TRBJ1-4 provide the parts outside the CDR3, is DVKVTQSSRYLVKRTGEKVFLECVQDMDHENMFWYRQDPGLGLRLIYFSYDVKMKEKGDIPEGYSVSREKKERFSLILESASTNQTSMYLCASSPTPGVANEKLFFGSGTQLSVL.

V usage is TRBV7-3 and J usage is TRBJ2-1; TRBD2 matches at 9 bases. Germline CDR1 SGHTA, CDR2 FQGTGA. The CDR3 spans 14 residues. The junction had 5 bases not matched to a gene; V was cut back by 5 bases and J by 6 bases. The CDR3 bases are TGTGCCAGCAGCCGAGCGGGAGGAACCAATGAGCAGTTCTTC. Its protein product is CASSRAGGTNEQFF. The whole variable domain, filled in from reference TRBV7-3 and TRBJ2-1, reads GAGVSQTPSNKVTEKGKYVELRCDPISGHTALYWYRQSLGQGPEFLIYFQGTGAADDSGLPNDRFFAVRPEGSVSTLKIQRTERGDSAVYLCASSRAGGTNEQFFGPGTRLTVL.

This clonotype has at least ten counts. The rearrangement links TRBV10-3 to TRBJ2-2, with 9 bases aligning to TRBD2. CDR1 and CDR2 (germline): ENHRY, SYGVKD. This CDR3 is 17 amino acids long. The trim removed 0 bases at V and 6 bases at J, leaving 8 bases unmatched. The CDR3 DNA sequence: TGTGCCATCAGTGAGTCATCCCCGCGGGAGGGAGCCGGGGAGCTGTTTTTT. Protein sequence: CAISESSPREGAGELFF.

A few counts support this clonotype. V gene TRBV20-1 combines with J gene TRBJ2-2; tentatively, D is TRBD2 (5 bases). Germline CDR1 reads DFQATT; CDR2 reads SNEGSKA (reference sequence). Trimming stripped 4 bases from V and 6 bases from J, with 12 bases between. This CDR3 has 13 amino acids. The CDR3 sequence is CSATSFRPGELFF. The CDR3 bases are TGCAGTGCTACTAGCTTTAGGCCCGGGGAGCTGTTTTTT.

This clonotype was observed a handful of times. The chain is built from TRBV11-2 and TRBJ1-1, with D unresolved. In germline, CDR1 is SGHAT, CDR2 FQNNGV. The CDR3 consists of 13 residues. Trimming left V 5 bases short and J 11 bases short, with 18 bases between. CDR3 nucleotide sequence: TGTGCCAGCAGCCCAATCCGGGCGGGCGAGGCTTTCTTT. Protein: CASSPIRAGEAFF. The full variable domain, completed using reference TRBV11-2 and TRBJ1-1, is EAGVAQSPRYKIIEKRQSVAFWCNPISGHATLYWYQQILGQGPKLLIQFQNNGVVDDSQLPKDRFSAERLKGVDSTLKIQPAKLEDSAVYLCASSPIRAGEAFFGQGTRLTVV.

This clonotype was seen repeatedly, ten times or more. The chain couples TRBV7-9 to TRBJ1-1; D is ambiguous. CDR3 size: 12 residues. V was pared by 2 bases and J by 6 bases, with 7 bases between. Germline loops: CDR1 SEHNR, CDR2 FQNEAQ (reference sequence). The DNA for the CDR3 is TGTGCCAGCAGCTTATGGGCAGCTGAAGCTTTCTTT. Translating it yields CASSLWAAEAFF.

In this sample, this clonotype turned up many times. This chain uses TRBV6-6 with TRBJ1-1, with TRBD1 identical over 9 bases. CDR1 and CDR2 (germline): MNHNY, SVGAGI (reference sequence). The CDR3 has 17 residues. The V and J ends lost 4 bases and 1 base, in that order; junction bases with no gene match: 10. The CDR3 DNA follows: TGTGCCAGCAGTTCTACAGGGGGCAGTGGGGCGAACACTGAAGCTTTCTTT. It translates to CASSSTGGSGANTEAFF.

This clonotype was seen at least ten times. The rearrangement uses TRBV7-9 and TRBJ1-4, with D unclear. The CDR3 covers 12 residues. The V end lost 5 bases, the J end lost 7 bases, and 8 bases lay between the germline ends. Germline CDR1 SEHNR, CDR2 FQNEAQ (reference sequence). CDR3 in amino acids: CASSPQREKLFF. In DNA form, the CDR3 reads TGTGCCAGCAGCCCCCAGCGTGAAAAACTGTTTTTT.

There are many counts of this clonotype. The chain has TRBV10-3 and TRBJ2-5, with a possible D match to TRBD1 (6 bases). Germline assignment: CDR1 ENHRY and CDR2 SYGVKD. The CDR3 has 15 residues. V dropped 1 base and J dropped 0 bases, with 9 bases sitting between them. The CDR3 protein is CAISEFRDNQETQYF. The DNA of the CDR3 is TGTGCCATCAGTGAGTTCCGGGACAACCAAGAGACCCAGTACTTC.

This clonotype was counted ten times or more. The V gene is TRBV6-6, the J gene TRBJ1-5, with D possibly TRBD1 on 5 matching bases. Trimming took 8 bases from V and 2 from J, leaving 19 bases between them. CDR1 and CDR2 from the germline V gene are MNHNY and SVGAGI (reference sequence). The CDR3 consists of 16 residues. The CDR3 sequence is CASWAGTHEGNQPQHF. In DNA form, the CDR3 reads TGTGCCAGCTGGGCTGGGACTCACGAGGGCAATCAGCCCCAGCATTTT.